Below, 11 T cell receptor beta chains from the same sample are listed, as sequenced in a study of spatial heterogeneity in lung cancer. TCRdb passed the 5' RACE reads through MiXCR, listing each CDR3 protein once. The table shows about 39,000 distinct CDR3 sequences, with less than 6% occurring only once. Described time point: sample taken at primary tumor resection. The sequenced material consisted of unsorted whole RNA from tumor, nontumor lung or frozen PBMC. The sequencing here drew on PBMCs, taken at surgery. Receptors were obtained from a male donor with early-stage non-small cell lung cancer.

This clonotype showed up many times. The V call is TRBV20-1, the J call TRBJ1-5, with a weak D call TRBD1 (6 bases). This CDR3 has 14 amino acids. Germline values: CDR1 DFQATT, CDR2 SNEGSKA (reference sequence). Trimming pared 4 bases from V and 0 bases from J, leaving 10 bases between. The CDR3 loop reads CSAIEDSSNQPQHF. CDR3 bases: TGCAGTGCTATTGAGGACAGTAGCAATCAGCCCCAGCATTTT.

This clonotype was counted a few times. This chain joins TRBV20-1 and TRBJ2-3, with 10 bases aligning to TRBD2. This CDR3 has 16 amino acids. Germline V gives CDR1 DFQATT, CDR2 SNEGSKA (reference sequence). V gave up 1 base and J gave up 5 bases; unmatched junction bases: 9. The CDR3 DNA reads as TGCAGTGCTAGAGGTCCGCTAGCGGGGGTAGGAGATACGCAGTATTTT. This sequence encodes CSARGPLAGVGDTQYF.

By share of the sample, this clonotype is medium-sized (0.01 to 0.1%). The J gene is TRBJ1-1, the V gene TRBV10-1, with D uncertain. This CDR3 contains 10 residues. V was shortened by 3 bases and J by 11 bases, with 7 bases between the two germline ends. CDR1 and CDR2 from the germline V gene are WNHNN and SYGVQD (reference sequence). In DNA form, the CDR3 reads TGCGCCAGCAGTGAAGTAAGGGCTTTCTTT. This gives the protein CASSEVRAFF.

In its sample, this clonotype was seen a few times. V gene TRBV7-8 combines with J gene TRBJ1-1, with no clear D. The CDR3 totals 13 residues. The germline V gene encodes CDR1 SGHVS and CDR2 FQNEAQ. Deletions cut 3 bases from V and 3 bases from J, with 8 bases between. DNA of the CDR3: TGTGCCAGCAGCTTCGTCGAGGACACTGAAGCTTTCTTT. It yields the protein CASSFVEDTEAFF.

This clonotype was recorded many times. The V and J genes are TRBV2 and TRBJ2-2; 8 bases agree with TRBD2. Trimming cost V 7 bases and J 5 bases; bases outside gene matches: 3. The germline V gene encodes CDR1 SNHLY and CDR2 FYNNEI. The CDR3 loop spans 13 amino acids. CDR3 DNA: TGTGCCAGCAAGCGGGGGCCGACCGGGGAGCTGTTTTTT. It specifies CASKRGPTGELFF.

This clonotype was seen repeatedly, ten times or more. This rearrangement joins TRBV7-9 to TRBJ1-4, with D unclear. CDR3 length: 15 residues. In germline, CDR1 is SEHNR, CDR2 FQNEAQ (reference sequence). Trimming removed 1 base from V and 5 bases from J, with 11 bases in between. The CDR3 is CASSLGSNLNEKLFF. For the CDR3, the DNA is TGTGCCAGCAGCTTAGGGAGCAATCTCAATGAAAAACTGTTTTTT. Filled out from reference TRBV7-9 and TRBJ1-4, the complete variable domain reads DTGVSQNPRHKITKRGQNVTFRCDPISEHNRLYWYRQTLGQGPEFLTYFQNEAQLEKSRLLSDRFSAERPKGSFSTLEIQRTEQGDSAMYLCASSLGSNLNEKLFFGSGTQLSVL.

There are a few counts of this clonotype. CDR3 amino acids: CASSRQGTLQETQYF. CDR3 DNA sequence: TGTGCCAGCAGCCGACAGGGGACCTTACAAGAGACCCAGTACTTC. The chain has TRBV11-1 and TRBJ2-5; 8 bases agree with TRBD1. This CDR3 comprises 15 residues. Germline V gene data show CDR1 as SGHAT and CDR2 as FQDESV (reference sequence). Losses at the gene ends were 5 bases for V and 2 bases for J; bases not matched to a gene: 7.

This sequence joins TRBV4-2 and TRBJ2-7, with 7 bases identical to TRBD1. V shed 0 bases and J 2 bases; nucleotides not matched to a gene: 4. Per the germline V gene, CDR1 is LGHNA and CDR2 is YNFKEQ. There are 15 residues in the CDR3. CDR3 in amino acids: CASSQDPQGAYEQYF. CDR3 nucleotides: TGTGCCAGCAGCCAAGATCCCCAGGGGGCCTACGAGCAGTACTTC.

This clonotype was observed many times. The chain uses TRBV24-1 and TRBJ2-3; D gene uncertain. The germline V gene encodes CDR1 KGHDR and CDR2 SFDVKD. The germline V and J ends were trimmed by 2 bases and 6 bases, with 8 bases remaining between them. This CDR3 is 13 amino acids long. The CDR3 is CATSDSPRDTQYF. The DNA for the CDR3 is TGTGCCACCAGTGATTCGCCCCGGGATACGCAGTATTTT.

With regard to this clonotype: This sequence may be a read error, since a much larger clone differs from it by one base. The chain couples TRBV12-3 or TRBV12-4 to TRBJ2-6; D may be TRBD1 (6 bases). V was clipped by 4 bases and J by 3 bases, with 10 bases between them. The CDR3 contains 15 residues. In DNA, the CDR3 is TGTGCCAGCAGTTCTGGGACATTTGGGGCCAACGTCCTGACTTTC. Encoded protein: CASSSGTFGANVLTF.

Many counts were recorded for this clonotype. The chain combines TRBV20-1 with TRBJ1-1, with D perhaps matching TRBD1 (5 bases). The CDR3 spans 14 residues. Germline V CDR1 and CDR2: DFQATT, SNEGSKA (reference sequence). V lost 0 bases to trimming and J lost 0 bases, with 8 bases between them. The CDR3 spells CSARDPGLNTEAFF. The CDR3 bases are TGCAGTGCTAGAGATCCAGGGTTGAACACTGAAGCTTTCTTT.